The 12 T cell receptor beta chains below were found in one sample sequenced in a study of T cell repertoires in cytomegalovirus infection. Their antigen targets remain unknown. One entry per CDR3 protein results from TCRdb running MiXCR on the reads. The profile shows about 890,000 distinct CDR3 sequences, roughly 31% of them singletons. The sequencing here drew on cultured CD8+ T cells from PBMCs, taken from culture after CMV antigen stimulation. Source of these receptors: a human donor in good health (CMV status not recorded). Some clones in this sample may be carry-over from other donors' samples.

Worth noting for this clonotype: The junction departs from germline at one end; a sequencing error may be responsible. The chain links TRBV7-2 to TRBJ1-6; D not certain. The CDR3 is 14 amino acids. The germline gives CDR1 SGHTA, CDR2 FQGNSA. The CDR3 loop reads CASSSLDLPSTLHF. CDR3 sequence (DNA): TGTGCCAGCAGCTCCCTGGACCTACCTTCAACCCTCCACTTT.

This clonotype has only a few counts. This chain connects TRBV6-5 to TRBJ1-1; 7 nucleotides align to TRBD1. J gave up 2 bases and V 2 bases, and 8 bases lay outside the gene matches. Germline CDR1 is MNHEY and CDR2 is SVGAGI. This CDR3 comprises 16 residues. CDR3 DNA sequence: TGTGCCAGCAGTTACAACACCGGACAGGTAAACACTGAAGCTTTCTTT. As protein: CASSYNTGQVNTEAFF.

This chain connects TRBV7-9 to TRBJ1-2, with 8 bases identical to TRBD1. V lost 4 bases and J lost 5; bases outside the gene matches: 9. The length of the CDR3 is 15 residues. Germline CDR1 and CDR2: SEHNR and FQNEAQ (reference sequence). CDR3 DNA sequence: TGTGCCAGCAGCTCGACAGGGGCGGGCTATTATGGCTACACCTTC. Its protein product is CASSSTGAGYYGYTF.

This clonotype was picked up many times. The V call is TRBV7-9, the J call TRBJ1-1, with D possibly matching TRBD1 (6 bases). The CDR3 contains 16 residues. V was pared by 0 bases and J by 0 bases, with 11 bases between. Germline assignment: CDR1 SEHNR and CDR2 FQNEAQ (reference sequence). CDR3 sequence: CASSLADRNMNTEAFF. In nucleotides, the CDR3 is TGTGCCAGCAGCTTAGCGGACAGAAATATGAACACTGAAGCTTTCTTT. Using reference TRBV7-9 and TRBJ1-1 for the parts outside the CDR3, the full variable domain is DTGVSQNPRHKITKRGQNVTFRCDPISEHNRLYWYRQTLGQGPEFLTYFQNEAQLEKSRLLSDRFSAERPKGSFSTLEIQRTEQGDSAMYLCASSLADRNMNTEAFFGQGTRLTVV.

This chain joins TRBV6-5 and TRBJ2-5, with TRBD2 matching over 8 bases. The V segment lost 6 bases and the J segment 5 bases; nucleotides outside the gene matches: 23. Germline assignment: CDR1 MNHEY and CDR2 SVGAGI. This CDR3 has 19 residues. CDR3 amino acids: CASSLRVAGLTDQGETQYF. Here the CDR3 DNA reads TGTGCCAGCAGCCTTCGGGTAGCGGGGTTAACCGACCAGGGGGAGACCCAGTACTTC.

This clonotype was detected many times. V usage is TRBV7-9 and J usage is TRBJ2-5; TRBD1 aligns across 10 bases. Germline V gives CDR1 SEHNR, CDR2 FQNEAQ (reference sequence). J gave up 0 bases and V 5 bases, and 6 bases lay outside the gene matches. The CDR3 contains 16 residues. The CDR3 bases are TGTGCCAGCAGCCCGACAGGGGGCCTTGACCAAGAGACCCAGTACTTC. The encoded protein is CASSPTGGLDQETQYF.

The V and J genes are TRBV19 and TRBJ1-1, with D possibly matching TRBD1 (6 bases). From germline, CDR1 is LNHDA and CDR2 SQIVND (reference sequence). Deletions cut 1 base from V and 4 bases from J, with 10 bases between. The CDR3 is made up of 14 amino acids. The CDR3 here is CASSIVEGGTEAFF. The CDR3, as DNA: TGTGCCAGTAGTATAGTTGAAGGGGGCACTGAAGCTTTCTTT.

The CDR3 loop reads CASRDATDYGYTF. In nucleotides, the CDR3 is TGTGCCAGCAGGGACGCCACGGACTATGGCTACACCTTC. The genes are TRBV7-9 and TRBJ1-2; the D is unclear. The V end lost 6 bases, the J end lost 3 bases, and 11 bases lay between the germline ends. Germline values: CDR1 SEHNR, CDR2 FQNEAQ (reference sequence). The CDR3 covers 13 residues.

This clonotype was detected only a few times. This chain connects TRBV7-6 to TRBJ2-5; D unresolved. Trimming shortened V by 1 base and J by 5 bases, and 14 bases separated the two germline ends. The CDR3 loop spans 15 amino acids. Germline CDR1 is SGHVS and CDR2 is FNYEAQ. CDR3 DNA sequence: TGTGCCAGCAGCTTAGAGGGCACCTTCGGCGAGACCCAGTACTTC. The encoded protein is CASSLEGTFGETQYF.

The chain carries TRBV12-5 and TRBJ2-1; D is undetermined. Germline loops: CDR1 LGHNT, CDR2 FRNRAP. This CDR3 region has 14 residues. V was pared by 7 bases and J by 7 bases, with 17 bases between. The CDR3 DNA sequence: TGTGCTAGTGCCCAAGTAGGGCCGTCGAATGAGCAGTTCTTC. It encodes CASAQVGPSNEQFF.

This clonotype showed up many times. This chain links TRBV7-2 with TRBJ2-1; TRBD2 agrees at 7 bases. The junction had 6 bases not matched to a gene; V was cut back by 2 bases and J by 5 bases. The CDR3 extends over 15 amino acids. Germline lookup yields CDR1 SGHTA and CDR2 FQGNSA. As DNA, the CDR3 is TGTGCCAGCAGCTTAAATGGCGGGGGAGACAATGAGCAGTTCTTC. Its protein product is CASSLNGGGDNEQFF.

The rearrangement uses TRBV6-2 or TRBV6-3 and TRBJ2-7; possibly TRBD1 or TRBD2 for D (5 bases each). V lost 2 bases and J 5 bases, leaving 13 bases between the germline ends. Germline values: CDR1 MNHEY, CDR2 SVGEGT. The CDR3 extends over 14 amino acids. The CDR3 sequence is CASSYSGVRDEQYV. The DNA of the CDR3 is TGTGCCAGCAGTTACAGCGGAGTCAGGGACGAGCAGTACGTC.